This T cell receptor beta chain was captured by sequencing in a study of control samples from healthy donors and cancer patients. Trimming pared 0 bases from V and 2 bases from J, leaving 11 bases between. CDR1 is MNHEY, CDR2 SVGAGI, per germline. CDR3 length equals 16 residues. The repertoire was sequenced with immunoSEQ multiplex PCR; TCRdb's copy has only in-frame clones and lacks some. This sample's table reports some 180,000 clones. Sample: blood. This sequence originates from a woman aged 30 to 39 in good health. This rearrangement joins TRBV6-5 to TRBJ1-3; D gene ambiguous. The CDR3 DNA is TGTGCCAGCAGTTACTCGCGAGGACCGGCTGGAAACACCATATATTTT. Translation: CASSYSRGPAGNTIYF.